This note documents a single T cell receptor (beta chain) sequence. The antigen remains undetermined. The data are from a study of T cells and copy number aberrations in small-cell lung cancer. All donors were smokers or heavy second-hand smokers. Only in-frame clones appear in the TCRdb table, and some are missing; sequencing was by immunoSEQ multiplex PCR. The table records roughly 1,300 clones, about four fifths of them present only once. Study-wide results and caveats: Due to few samples, these findings require validation.

Germline V gives CDR1 GTSNPN, CDR2 SVGIG (reference sequence). Trimming cost V 7 bases and J 5 bases, with 14 bases left between them. The CDR3 has 12 residues. V usage is TRBV30 and J usage is TRBJ1-1, with unresolved D. The receptor comes from a woman aged 50 to 65 with small cell lung cancer. Material: tumor tissue. The CDR3 loop reads CALDGRSTEAFF. The CDR3 DNA is TGTGCCTTGGATGGACGTAGTACTGAAGCTTTCTTT. The full variable domain, rest sourced from reference TRBV30 and TRBJ1-1, is SQTIHQWPATLVQPVGSPLSLECTVEGTSNPNLYWYRQAAGRGLQLLFYSVGIGQISSEVPQNLSASRPQDRQFILSSKKLLLSDSGFYLCALDGRSTEAFFGQGTRLTVV.